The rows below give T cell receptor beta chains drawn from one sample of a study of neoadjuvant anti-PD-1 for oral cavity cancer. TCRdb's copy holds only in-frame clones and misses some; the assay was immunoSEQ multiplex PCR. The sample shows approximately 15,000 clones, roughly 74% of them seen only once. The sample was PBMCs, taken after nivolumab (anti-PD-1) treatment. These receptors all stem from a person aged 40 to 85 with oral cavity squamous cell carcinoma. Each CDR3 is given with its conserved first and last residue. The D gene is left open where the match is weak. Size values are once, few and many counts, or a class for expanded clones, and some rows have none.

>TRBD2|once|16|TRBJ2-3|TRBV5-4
TGTGCCAGCAGCTTGGGCTCTGGGACTAGCGGAGATACGCAGTATTTT
CASSLGSGTSGDTQYF
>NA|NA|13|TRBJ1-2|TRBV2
TGTGCCATCGGGGCCCTAGCTAACTATGGCTACACCTTC
CAIGALANYGYTF
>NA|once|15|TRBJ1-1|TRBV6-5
TGTGCCAGCAGTTCGGGGGGACTTTTGAACACTGAAGCTTTCTTT
CASSSGGLLNTEAFF
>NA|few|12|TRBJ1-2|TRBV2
TGTGCCAGCAGAGACATTAACTATGGCTACACCTTC
CASRDINYGYTF
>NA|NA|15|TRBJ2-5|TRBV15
TGTGCCACCAGCAGAGATGGGTCCAGCGGCGAGACCCAGTACTTC
CATSRDGSSGETQYF
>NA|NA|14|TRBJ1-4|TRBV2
TGTGCCAGCAGTGAGAGTCAACTTAATGAAAAACTGTTTTTT
CASSESQLNEKLFF
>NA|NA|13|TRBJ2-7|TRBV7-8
TGTGCCAGCACCATAGGGGGTAGCTACGAGCAGTACTTC
CASTIGGSYEQYF
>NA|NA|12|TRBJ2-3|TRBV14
TGTGCCAGCAGCCATTTAGGGGATACGCAGTATTTT
CASSHLGDTQYF
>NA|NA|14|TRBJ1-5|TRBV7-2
TGTGCCAGCAGCTTGGACAGCGGAAATCAGCCCCAGCATTTT
CASSLDSGNQPQHF
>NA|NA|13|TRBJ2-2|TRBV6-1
TGTGCCAGCAGTGAGGGGGAGACCGGGGAGCTGTTTTTT
CASSEGETGELFF
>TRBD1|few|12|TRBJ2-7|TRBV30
TGTGCCTGGGGACAGGGACCCTACGAGCAGTACTTC
CAWGQGPYEQYF
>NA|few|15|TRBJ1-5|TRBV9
TGTGCCAGCAGCGCCACGGACAGTTTAGGGCAGCCCCAGCATTTT
CASSATDSLGQPQHF
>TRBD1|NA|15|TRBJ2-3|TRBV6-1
TGTGCCAGCAGTGAAGGGACAGGGAACACAGATACGCAGTATTTT
CASSEGTGNTDTQYF
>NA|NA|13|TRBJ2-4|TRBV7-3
TGTGCCAGCAGCTTAACTAGCATCAACATTCAGTACTTC
CASSLTSINIQYF
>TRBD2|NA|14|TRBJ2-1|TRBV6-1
TGTGCCAGCAGTGAACTAGCGGGGGTCAATGAGCAGTTCTTC
CASSELAGVNEQFF
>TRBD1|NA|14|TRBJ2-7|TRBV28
TGTGCCAGCAGTGGGACAGGGTTTGTCCACGAGCAGTACTTC
CASSGTGFVHEQYF
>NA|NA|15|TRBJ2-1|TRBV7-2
TGTGCCAGCAGCCTCCGTATGGCGGGCGACAATGAGCAGTTCTTC
CASSLRMAGDNEQFF
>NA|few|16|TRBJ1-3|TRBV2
TGTGCCAGCAGTGGCGACTCAGTGCTCTCTGGAAACACCATATATTTT
CASSGDSVLSGNTIYF
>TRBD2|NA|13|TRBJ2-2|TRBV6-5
TGTGCCAGCAGTTGGGGGGGAACCGGGGAGCTGTTTTTT
CASSWGGTGELFF
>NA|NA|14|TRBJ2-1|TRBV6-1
TGTGCCAGCAGGGCGACAGTGGAAATCGGTGAGCAGTTCTTC
CASRATVEIGEQFF
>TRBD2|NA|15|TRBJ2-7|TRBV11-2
TGTGCCAGCAGCCTAGCGGGAGGTCCCTCCTACGAGCAGTACTTC
CASSLAGGPSYEQYF
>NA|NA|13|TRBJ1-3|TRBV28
TGTGCCAGCAGTTATGGTGGCGGAAACACCATATATTTT
CASSYGGGNTIYF
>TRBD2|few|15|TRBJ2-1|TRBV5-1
TGCGCCAGCAGCCTCGAACTAGCGGGCTACAATGAGCAGTTCTTC
CASSLELAGYNEQFF
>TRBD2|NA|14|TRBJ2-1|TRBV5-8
TGTGCCAGCAGCTTGGGGCTAGCGGGAGGTGAGCAGTTCTTC
CASSLGLAGGEQFF
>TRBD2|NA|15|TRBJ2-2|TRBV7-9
TGTGCCAGCAGCTCGGGACTAGCGGGATCCGGGGAGCTGTTTTTT
CASSSGLAGSGELFF
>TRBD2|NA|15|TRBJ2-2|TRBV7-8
TGTGCCAGCAGCTCCCGTAGCGGGAAGAGCGGGGAGCTGTTTTTT
CASSSRSGKSGELFF
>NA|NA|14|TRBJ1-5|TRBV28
TGTGCCAGCAGTTTATCCCCCCCGGATCAGCCCCAGCATTTT
CASSLSPPDQPQHF